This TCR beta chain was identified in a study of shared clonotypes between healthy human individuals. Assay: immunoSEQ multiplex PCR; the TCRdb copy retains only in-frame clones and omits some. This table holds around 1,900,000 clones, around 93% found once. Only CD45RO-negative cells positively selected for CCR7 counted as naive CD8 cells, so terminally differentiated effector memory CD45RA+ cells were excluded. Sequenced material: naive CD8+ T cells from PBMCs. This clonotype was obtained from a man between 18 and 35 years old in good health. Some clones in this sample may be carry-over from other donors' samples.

The CDR3 sequence is CASTKTRENTEAFF. The CDR3 bases are TGTGCCAGCACCAAGACTAGGGAGAACACTGAAGCTTTCTTT. The chain links TRBV19 to TRBJ1-1; D call uncertain. In germline, CDR1 is LNHDA, CDR2 SQIVND (reference sequence). Trimming stripped 9 bases from V and 1 base from J, with 15 bases between. CDR3 length equals 14 residues.